The clone carrying this T cell receptor (beta chain) has a handful of counts. Amplification of TCR beta CDR3 regions used RNA as the template. A first-round RT-PCR of the TCR CDR3 used the HTBI primer set. TCRdb reprocessed the multiplex PCR reads with MiXCR, giving one entry per CDR3 protein. The data show hundreds of thousands of distinct CDR3 sequences, with roughly 15% seen just once and roughly 4.3% held by the top ten. These data are taken from a study of T cells in Graves' hyperthyroidism and ophthalmopathy. Study as a whole: Prior to any treatment, at the point of initial diagnosis, peripheral blood was collected.

Germline V gene sequence: CDR1 SGHDN, CDR2 FVKESK. The CDR3 is 18 residues long. Trimming took off 0 bases at V and 2 bases at J, with 17 bases between the two ends. The sample was blood. The receptor comes from a woman aged 40 to 50 with Graves' ophthalmopathy. The rearrangement joins TRBV14 to TRBJ1-3, with D unresolved. The CDR3: CASSQEGWGASPGNTIYF. The CDR3 DNA sequence: TGTGCCAGCAGCCAAGAGGGGTGGGGAGCCTCCCCTGGAAACACCATATATTTT. Filled out from reference TRBV14 and TRBJ1-3, the complete variable domain reads EAGVTQFPSHSVIEKGQTVTLRCDPISGHDNLYWYRRVMGKEIKFLLHFVKESKQDESGMPNNRFLAERTGGTYSTLKVQPAELEDSGVYFCASSQEGWGASPGNTIYFGEGSWLTVV.